The 26 T cell receptor beta chains in this list originate from one sample, sequenced in a study of blood T cell repertoires in COVID-19. The method was immunoSEQ multiplex PCR; TCRdb's version includes in-frame clones alone and lacks a portion of them. The sample has about 140,000 clones, 70% to 90% seen once. The source material was peripheral blood. These receptors came from a woman aged 60-75 years with acute or convalescent COVID-19.

This rearrangement joins TRBV6-6 to TRBJ2-1; D ambiguous. This CDR3 is 14 amino acids long. With 7 bases removed from V and 5 bases from J, the gap between germline ends came to 15 bases. Germline values: CDR1 MNHNY, CDR2 SVGAGI (reference sequence). The CDR3 nucleotides are TGTGCCAGCACATACTCCCCCCCTGACAATGAGCAGTTCTTC. Its protein product is CASTYSPPDNEQFF.

This chain joins TRBV6-5 and TRBJ2-7, with 9 positions matching TRBD1. V lost 2 bases, J lost 2 bases, and 4 bases stayed unmatched. CDR3 length: 15 residues. From germline, CDR1 is MNHEY and CDR2 SVGAGI. Here the CDR3 reads CASSYGGQGTYEQYF. The CDR3 coding sequence is TGTGCCAGCAGTTACGGGGGACAGGGCACCTACGAGCAGTACTTC.

This chain connects TRBV6-5 to TRBJ2-4; 9 bases are shared with TRBD1. The CDR3 is made up of 14 amino acids. Unmatched junction bases numbered 6, after V lost 6 bases and J lost 6 bases. Germline CDR1 and CDR2: MNHEY and SVGAGI. CDR3 amino acids: CASRTGGAGNIQYF. In nucleotides, the CDR3 is TGTGCCAGCAGAACAGGGGGCGCCGGAAACATTCAGTACTTC.

The rearrangement uses TRBV5-1 and TRBJ2-5, with 11 bases lining up with TRBD2. With V trimmed by 6 bases and J by 5 bases, 12 bases remained unmatched. Germline V lookup: CDR1 SGHRS, CDR2 YFSETQ. The CDR3 loop spans 16 amino acids. DNA of the CDR3: TGCGCCAGCACCCTGAGTGGGGCTAGCGGGGGGGAGACCCAGTACTTC. The encoded protein is CASTLSGASGGETQYF.

This sequence joins TRBV6-5 and TRBJ2-7, with 8 bases identical to TRBD1. Losses at the gene ends were 5 bases for V and 3 bases for J; bases not matched to a gene: 6. The CDR3 has 14 residues. Per germline, CDR1 MNHEY and CDR2 SVGAGI. The CDR3 sequence: CASSTDRGVYEQYF. CDR3 sequence (DNA): TGTGCCAGCAGTACAGACAGGGGAGTCTACGAGCAGTACTTC.

This chain links TRBV12-3 or TRBV12-4 with TRBJ1-2, with a weak D call TRBD1 (5 bases). The ends were cut back, 1 base at V and 8 bases at J, with 11 bases in the middle. The CDR3 loop spans 13 amino acids. The chain's CDR3 is CASSLGAGHGYTF. The CDR3 DNA follows: TGTGCCAGCAGTTTAGGGGCAGGGCACGGCTACACCTTC.

The chain is built from TRBV7-8 and TRBJ1-1; D is unclear. V lost 3 bases to trimming and J lost 0 bases, with 11 bases between them. Germline CDR1 SGHVS, CDR2 FQNEAQ. The CDR3 has 15 amino acids. The CDR3: CASSFRGNMNTEAFF. CDR3 coding DNA: TGTGCCAGCAGCTTCCGCGGGAACATGAACACTGAAGCTTTCTTT.

The rearrangement links TRBV5-1 to TRBJ1-2; 7 bases line up with TRBD1. The trim removed 1 base at V and 5 bases at J, leaving 11 bases unmatched. The germline CDR1 and CDR2 sequences are SGHRS and YFSETQ. The CDR3 totals 16 residues. The CDR3: CASSLSLEQGPYGYTF. The CDR3 coding sequence is TGCGCCAGCAGCTTGTCCCTCGAACAGGGGCCATATGGCTACACCTTC.

This clone was observed once. The J gene is TRBJ1-3, the V gene TRBV5-8; D not resolved. Looked up from germline, CDR1 is SGHTS and CDR2 is YDEGEE. V shed 1 base and J shed 4 bases, with 12 bases lying between them. The CDR3 extends over 15 amino acids. CDR3 nucleotide sequence: TGTGCCAGCAGCTTGTATGCCAGGCCAGGAAACACCATATATTTT. This gives the protein CASSLYARPGNTIYF.

The chain employs TRBV11-2 and TRBJ2-1, with TRBD2 identical over 12 bases. This CDR3 comprises 17 residues. Germline V lookup: CDR1 SGHAT, CDR2 FQNNGV. The V and J ends lost 2 bases and 8 bases, in that order; junction bases with no gene match: 10. The CDR3 coding sequence is TGTGCCAGCAGCTTACTAGCGGGGGGGCCTTATCCCTATGAGCAGTTCTTC. Translated, it gives CASSLLAGGPYPYEQFF.

V is TRBV6-2 or TRBV6-3 and J is TRBJ1-5; 7 bases align to TRBD1. V was clipped by 6 bases and J by 0 bases; unmatched bases: 5. The CDR3 has 15 amino acids. Per the germline V gene, CDR1 is MNHEY and CDR2 is SVGEGT. This chain's CDR3 is CASSGQAYSNQPQHF. CDR3 in DNA: TGTGCCAGCAGCGGACAGGCTTATAGCAATCAGCCCCAGCATTTT.

The genes are TRBV7-2 and TRBJ2-5, with TRBD1 matching over 10 bases. This CDR3 comprises 14 residues. Germline-derived CDR1 and CDR2 are SGHTA and FQGNSA. CDR3 nucleotide sequence: TGTTGTACCTCCGGGACAGGGGTCCAAGAGACCCAGTACTTC. It yields the protein CCTSGTGVQETQYF. Full variable domain (outside the CDR3, taken from reference TRBV7-2 and TRBJ2-5): GAGVSQSPSNKVTEKGKDVELRCDPISGHTALYWYRQSLGQGLEFLIYFQGNSAPDKSGLPSDRFSAERTGGSVSTLTIQRTQQEDSAVYLCCTSGTGVQETQYFGPGTRLLVL.

V and J are TRBV9 and TRBJ2-5; TRBD1 matches 11 bases. The V segment lost 4 bases and the J segment 1 base; nucleotides outside the gene matches: 9. Germline CDR1 and CDR2: SGDLS and YYNGEE. The CDR3 spans 17 residues. CDR3 bases: TGTGCCAGCAGCATTGGCCTAGGGACAGGGGGCCAAGAGACCCAGTACTTC. Protein product: CASSIGLGTGGQETQYF.

This sequence joins TRBV4-2 and TRBJ2-3; D might be TRBD2 (6 bases). The CDR3 has 14 amino acids. Germline V gene sequence: CDR1 LGHNA, CDR2 YNFKEQ. Trimming stripped 4 bases from V and 6 bases from J, with 14 bases between. The DNA of the CDR3 is TGTGCCAGCAGCCGCCTGACTAGTTTGGATACGCAGTATTTT. Translated, it gives CASSRLTSLDTQYF.

The rearrangement uses TRBV7-8 and TRBJ1-5, with D tentatively TRBD1 (5 bases). This CDR3 spans 19 amino acids. V lost 7 bases and J lost 3, with 28 bases in between. Germline-derived CDR1 and CDR2 are SGHVS and FQNEAQ. The CDR3 is CASTRTIDRSPIANQPQHF. CDR3 bases: TGTGCCAGCACCCGAACCATAGACAGATCCCCTATCGCCAATCAGCCCCAGCATTTT. The variable domain in full, with the rest retrieved from reference TRBV7-8 and TRBJ1-5, is GAGVSQSPRYKVAKRGQDVALRCDPISGHVSLFWYQQALGQGPEFLTYFQNEAQLDKSGLPSDRFFAERPEGSVSTLKIQRTQQEDSAVYLCASTRTIDRSPIANQPQHFGDGTRLSIL.

The CDR3 here is CASSPVGNRNTEAFF. CDR3 DNA: TGTGCCAGCTCACCAGTCGGAAACAGGAACACTGAAGCTTTCTTT. This chain links TRBV18 with TRBJ1-1, with D unresolved. This CDR3 is built from 15 residues. With 2 bases removed from V and 1 base from J, the gap between germline ends came to 11 bases. CDR1 KGHSH and CDR2 LQKENI come from the germline V gene.

The CDR3 nucleotides are TGCGCCAGCAGCTTGGAGCGTCCTTCAGTAACCCGGGACAATGAGCAGTTCTTC. This encodes CASSLERPSVTRDNEQFF. This chain links TRBV5-1 with TRBJ2-1; D gene ambiguous. Trimming stripped 0 bases from V and 5 bases from J, with 21 bases between. Germline CDR1 and CDR2: SGHRS and YFSETQ. There are 18 residues in the CDR3. Full variable domain (rest looked up from reference TRBV5-1 and TRBJ2-1): KAGVTQTPRYLIKTRGQQVTLSCSPISGHRSVSWYQQTPGQGLQFLFEYFSETQRNKGNFPGRFSGRQFSNSRSEMNVSTLELGDSALYLCASSLERPSVTRDNEQFFGPGTRLTVL.

The V call is TRBV11-3, the J call TRBJ1-3; D unresolved. The V end lost 1 base, the J end lost 0 bases, and 7 bases lay between the germline ends. The CDR3 is made up of 15 amino acids. Looked up from germline, CDR1 is SGHNT and CDR2 is YENEEA. This chain's CDR3 is CASSLGGRSGNTIYF. The CDR3 region has the DNA TGTGCCAGCAGCTTAGGAGGCCGCTCTGGAAACACCATATATTTT.

The chain links TRBV3-1 (or the pseudogene TRBV3-2) to TRBJ2-2; D gene ambiguous. Germline V gives CDR1 LGHDT, CDR2 YNNKEL (reference sequence). V was trimmed by 1 base and J by 2 bases, leaving 5 bases between them. CDR3 size: 14 residues. This CDR3 is CASSQVLNTGELFF. In DNA, the CDR3 is TGTGCCAGCAGCCAAGTTTTAAACACCGGGGAGCTGTTTTTT.

The rearrangement uses TRBV3-1 (or the pseudogene TRBV3-2) and TRBJ2-3; 9 bases are a match to TRBD1. V was clipped by 4 bases and J by 0 bases; unmatched bases: 5. The CDR3 runs 16 residues. The germline gives CDR1 LGHDT, CDR2 YNNKEL (reference sequence). In DNA form, the CDR3 reads TGTGCCAGCAGCCCCGACAGGGGGTGGAGCACAGATACGCAGTATTTT. It translates to CASSPDRGWSTDTQYF.

The rearrangement uses TRBV6-5 and TRBJ2-2; D possibly corresponds to TRBD1 (6 bases). The germline gives CDR1 MNHEY, CDR2 SVGAGI. The CDR3 is 13 amino acids. Trimming shortened V by 6 bases and J by 6 bases, and 11 bases separated the two germline ends. Written as DNA, the CDR3 is TGTGCCAGCAGGAAGGACAGCCCCGGGGAGCTGTTTTTT. It yields the protein CASRKDSPGELFF.

The chain uses TRBV4-1 and TRBJ2-7; 10 nucleotides line up with TRBD1. This CDR3 has 17 residues. In germline, CDR1 is MGHRA, CDR2 YSYEKL. V lost 3 bases to trimming and J lost 6 bases; unmatched junction nucleotides: 14. The CDR3 region has the DNA TGCGCCAGCAGCCACCTCACCCTCAGGGACAGGGGAACCGAGCAGTACTTC. Its translation: CASSHLTLRDRGTEQYF.

The chain has TRBV18 and TRBJ2-3; 9 nucleotides line up with TRBD1. The ends lost 6 bases at V and 4 bases at J; junction bases unmatched: 8. CDR1 and CDR2 from the germline V gene are KGHSH and LQKENI. There are 15 residues in the CDR3. This CDR3 is CASSRDRDLADTQYF. The CDR3 coding sequence is TGTGCCAGCTCCCGGGACAGGGATTTGGCAGATACGCAGTATTTT.

The rearrangement links TRBV9 to TRBJ2-1; D is unclear. The ends were cut back, 0 bases at V and 8 bases at J, with 9 bases in the middle. This CDR3 is built from 13 residues. Germline-derived CDR1 and CDR2 are SGDLS and YYNGEE. The CDR3: CASSVDAVYEQFF. CDR3 DNA sequence: TGTGCCAGCAGCGTAGATGCGGTCTATGAGCAGTTCTTC.

This chain uses TRBV2 with TRBJ2-5; 10 bases align to TRBD1. This CDR3 spans 14 amino acids. Trimming removed 8 bases from V and 2 bases from J; junction bases left unmatched: 5. CDR1 SNHLY and CDR2 FYNNEI come from the germline V gene. CDR3 DNA sequence: TGTGCCAGCGAGACAGGGGGCCTACAAGAGACCCAGTACTTC. Residues: CASETGGLQETQYF. Full variable domain (remainder filled in from reference TRBV2 and TRBJ2-5): EPEVTQTPSHQVTQMGQEVILRCVPISNHLYFYWYRQILGQKVEFLVSFYNNEISEKSEIFDDQFSVERPDGSNFTLKIRSTKLEDSAMYFCASETGGLQETQYFGPGTRLLVL.

The rearrangement uses TRBV29-1 and TRBJ1-2, with TRBD1 identical over 7 bases. Germline values: CDR1 SQVTM, CDR2 ANQGSEA. With 7 bases clipped from V and 2 bases from J, the junction kept 4 bases outside the gene matches. The CDR3 length is 12 residues. In DNA, the CDR3 is TGCAGCGCCGCGACAGGGAACTATGGCTACACCTTC. It encodes CSAATGNYGYTF. The variable domain in full, completed from reference TRBV29-1 and TRBJ1-2, reads SAVISQKPSRDICQRGTSLTIQCQVDSQVTMMFWYRQQPGQSLTLIATANQGSEATYESGFVIDKFPISRPNLTFSTLTVSNMSPEDSSIYLCSAATGNYGYTFGSGTRLTVV.